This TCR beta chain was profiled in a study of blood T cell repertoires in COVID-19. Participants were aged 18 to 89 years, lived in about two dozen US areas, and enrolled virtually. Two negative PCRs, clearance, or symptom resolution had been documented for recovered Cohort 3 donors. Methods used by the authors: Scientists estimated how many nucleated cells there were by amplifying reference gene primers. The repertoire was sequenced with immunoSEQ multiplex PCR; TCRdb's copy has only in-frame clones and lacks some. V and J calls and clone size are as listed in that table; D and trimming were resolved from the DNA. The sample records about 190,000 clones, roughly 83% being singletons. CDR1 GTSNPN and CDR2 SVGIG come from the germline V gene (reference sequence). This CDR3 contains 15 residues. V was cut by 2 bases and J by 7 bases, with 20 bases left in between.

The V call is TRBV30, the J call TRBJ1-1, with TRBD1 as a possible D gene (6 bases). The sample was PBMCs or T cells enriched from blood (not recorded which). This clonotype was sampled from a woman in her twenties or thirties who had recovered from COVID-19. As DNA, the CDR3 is TGTGCCTGGAGTCCGAAGGGGCCTACAGGGCTTGAAGCTTTCTTT. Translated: CAWSPKGPTGLEAFF.